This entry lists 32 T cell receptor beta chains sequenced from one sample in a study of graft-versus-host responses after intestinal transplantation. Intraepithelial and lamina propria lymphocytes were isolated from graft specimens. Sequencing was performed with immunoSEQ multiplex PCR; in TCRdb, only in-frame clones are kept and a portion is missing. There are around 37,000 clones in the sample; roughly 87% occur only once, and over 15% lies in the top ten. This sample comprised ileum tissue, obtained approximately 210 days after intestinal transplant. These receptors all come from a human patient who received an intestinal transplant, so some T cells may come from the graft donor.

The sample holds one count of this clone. CDR3 region: CASSPARGYSTDTQYF. The CDR3 nucleotides read TGTGCCAGCTCACCAGCCAGGGGCTATAGCACAGATACGCAGTATTTT. The chain has TRBV18 and TRBJ2-3, with D possibly being TRBD1 (6 bases). Trimming stripped 2 bases from V and 0 bases from J, with 12 bases between. CDR3 length: 16 residues. Germline CDR1 is KGHSH and CDR2 is LQKENI.

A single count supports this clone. The CDR3 loop reads CASRRGGAAQYF. CDR3 in DNA: TGTGCCAGCAGACGTGGAGGAGCTGCGCAGTATTTT. The J gene is TRBJ2-3, the V gene TRBV27; TRBD2 might be the D (5 bases). V lost 6 bases to trimming and J lost 10 bases, with 14 bases between them. Germline loops: CDR1 MNHEY, CDR2 SMNVEV (reference sequence). The CDR3 is made up of 12 amino acids.

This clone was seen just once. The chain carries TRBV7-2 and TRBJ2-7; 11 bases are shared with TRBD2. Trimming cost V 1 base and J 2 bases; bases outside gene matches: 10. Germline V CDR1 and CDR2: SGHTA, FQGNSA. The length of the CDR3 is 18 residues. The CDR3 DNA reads TGTGCCAGCAGCTTAGGAACTAGCGGGAGTCCATTAACCTACGAGCAGTACTTC. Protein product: CASSLGTSGSPLTYEQYF. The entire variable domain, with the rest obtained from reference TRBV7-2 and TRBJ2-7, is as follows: GAGVSQSPSNKVTEKGKDVELRCDPISGHTALYWYRQSLGQGLEFLIYFQGNSAPDKSGLPSDRFSAERTGGSVSTLTIQRTQQEDSAVYLCASSLGTSGSPLTYEQYFGPGTRLTVT.

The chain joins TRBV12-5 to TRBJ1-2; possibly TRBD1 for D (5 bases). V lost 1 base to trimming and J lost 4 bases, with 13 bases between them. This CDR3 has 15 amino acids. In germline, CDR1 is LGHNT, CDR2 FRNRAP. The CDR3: CASGLGDSLIYGYTF. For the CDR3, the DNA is TGTGCTAGTGGTTTGGGAGACAGCTTGATCTATGGCTACACCTTC.

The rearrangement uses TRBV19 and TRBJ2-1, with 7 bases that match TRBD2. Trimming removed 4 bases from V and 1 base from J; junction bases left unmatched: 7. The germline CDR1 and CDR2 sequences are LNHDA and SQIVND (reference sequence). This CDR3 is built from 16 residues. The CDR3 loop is CASSTRDYESYNEQFF. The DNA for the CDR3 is TGTGCCAGTAGTACCCGGGACTACGAATCCTACAATGAGCAGTTCTTC.

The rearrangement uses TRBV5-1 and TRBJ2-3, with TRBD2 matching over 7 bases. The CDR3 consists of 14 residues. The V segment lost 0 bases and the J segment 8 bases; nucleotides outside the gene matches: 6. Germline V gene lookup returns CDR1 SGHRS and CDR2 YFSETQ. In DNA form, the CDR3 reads TGCGCCAGCAGCTTGGTTGGGGGGGAAGGTACGCAGTATTTT. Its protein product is CASSLVGGEGTQYF.

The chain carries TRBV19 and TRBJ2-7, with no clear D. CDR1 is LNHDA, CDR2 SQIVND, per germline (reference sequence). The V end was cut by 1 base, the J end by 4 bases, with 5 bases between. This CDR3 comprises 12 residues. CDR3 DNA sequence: TGTGCCAGTAGTATAGCCGGATACGAGCAGTACTTC. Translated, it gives CASSIAGYEQYF.

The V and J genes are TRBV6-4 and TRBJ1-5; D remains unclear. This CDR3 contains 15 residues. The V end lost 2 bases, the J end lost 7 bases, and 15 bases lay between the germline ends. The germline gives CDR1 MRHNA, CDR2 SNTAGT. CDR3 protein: CASSDRPGEGQPQHF. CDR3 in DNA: TGTGCCAGCAGTGACCGCCCCGGGGAGGGACAGCCCCAGCATTTT.

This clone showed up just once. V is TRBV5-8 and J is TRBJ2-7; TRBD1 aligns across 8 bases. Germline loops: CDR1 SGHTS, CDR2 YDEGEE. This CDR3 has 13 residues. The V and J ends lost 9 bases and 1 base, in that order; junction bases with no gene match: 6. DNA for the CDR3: TGTGCCATTCCGGGACAGGTTTCCTACGAGCAGTACTTC. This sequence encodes CAIPGQVSYEQYF. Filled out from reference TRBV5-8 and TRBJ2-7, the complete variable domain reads EAGVTQSPTHLIKTRGQQATLRCSPISGHTSVYWYQQALGLGLQFLLWYDEGEERNRGNFPPRFSGRQFPNYSSELNVNALELEDSALYLCAIPGQVSYEQYFGPGTRLTVT.

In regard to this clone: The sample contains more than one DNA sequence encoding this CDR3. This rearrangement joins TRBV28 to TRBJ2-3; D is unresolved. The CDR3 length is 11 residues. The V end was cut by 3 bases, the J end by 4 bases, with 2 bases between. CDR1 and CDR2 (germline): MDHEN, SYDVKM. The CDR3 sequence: CASSLADTQYF. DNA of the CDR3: TGTGCCAGCAGTTTGGCAGATACGCAGTATTTT.

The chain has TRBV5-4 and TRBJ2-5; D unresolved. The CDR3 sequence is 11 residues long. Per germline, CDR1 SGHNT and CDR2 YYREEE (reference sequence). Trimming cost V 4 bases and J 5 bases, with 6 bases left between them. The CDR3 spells CASSVRETQYF. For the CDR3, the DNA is TGTGCCAGCAGCGTGCGGGAGACCCAGTACTTC. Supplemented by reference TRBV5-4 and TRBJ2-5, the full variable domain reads ETGVTQSPTHLIKTRGQQVTLRCSSQSGHNTVSWYQQALGQGPQFIFQYYREEENGRGNFPPRFSGLQFPNYSSELNVNALELDDSALYLCASSVRETQYFGPGTRLLVL.

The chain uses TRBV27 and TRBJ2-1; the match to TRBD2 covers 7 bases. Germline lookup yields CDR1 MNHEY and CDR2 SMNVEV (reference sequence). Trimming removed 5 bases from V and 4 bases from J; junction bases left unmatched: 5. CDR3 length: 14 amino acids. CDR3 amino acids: CASSPSGPYNEQFF. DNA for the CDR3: TGTGCCAGCAGTCCTAGCGGTCCTTACAATGAGCAGTTCTTC.

The CDR3 protein is CASTFRTEYEQYF. The CDR3 nucleotides are TGTGCCAGCACCTTCCGAACAGAGTACGAGCAGTACTTC. This chain links TRBV6-1 with TRBJ2-7; no definite D call. Germline V gives CDR1 MNHNS, CDR2 SASEGT. CDR3 length: 13 amino acids. The V end lost 7 bases, the J end lost 4 bases, and 14 bases lay between the germline ends.

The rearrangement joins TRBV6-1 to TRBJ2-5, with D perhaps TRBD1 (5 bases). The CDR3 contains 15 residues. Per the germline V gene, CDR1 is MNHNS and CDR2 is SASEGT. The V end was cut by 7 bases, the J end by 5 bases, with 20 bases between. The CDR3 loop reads CASTSESAKGETQYF. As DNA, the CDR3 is TGTGCCAGCACTAGTGAATCGGCCAAGGGGGAGACCCAGTACTTC.

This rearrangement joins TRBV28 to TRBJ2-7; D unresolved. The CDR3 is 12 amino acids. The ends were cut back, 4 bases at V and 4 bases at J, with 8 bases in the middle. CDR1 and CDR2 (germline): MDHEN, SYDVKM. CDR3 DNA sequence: TGTGCCAGCAGTTCACTTAATTACGAGCAGTACTTC. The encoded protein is CASSSLNYEQYF.

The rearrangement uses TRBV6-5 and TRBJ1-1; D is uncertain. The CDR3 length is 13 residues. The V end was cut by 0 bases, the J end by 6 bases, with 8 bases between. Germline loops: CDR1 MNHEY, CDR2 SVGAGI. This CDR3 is CASSYSRWAEAFF. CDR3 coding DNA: TGTGCCAGCAGTTACTCCCGGTGGGCTGAAGCTTTCTTT.

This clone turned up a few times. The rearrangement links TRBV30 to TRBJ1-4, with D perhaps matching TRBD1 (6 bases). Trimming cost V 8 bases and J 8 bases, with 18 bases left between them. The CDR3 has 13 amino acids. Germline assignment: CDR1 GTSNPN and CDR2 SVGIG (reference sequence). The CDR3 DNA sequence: TGTGCCGGTTCCAGGGGCGGGGGCGAAAAACTGTTTTTT. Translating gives CAGSRGGGEKLFF.

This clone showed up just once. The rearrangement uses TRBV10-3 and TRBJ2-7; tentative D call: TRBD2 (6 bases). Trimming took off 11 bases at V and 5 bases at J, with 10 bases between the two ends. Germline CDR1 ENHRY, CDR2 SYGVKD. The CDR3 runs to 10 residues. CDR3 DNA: TGTGCCGCGGGGCGCAACGAGCAGTACTTC. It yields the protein CAAGRNEQYF.

The CDR3 region is CASSDQTGGIRTGELFF. CDR3 coding DNA: TGTGCCAGCAGTGATCAGACAGGGGGGATCCGCACCGGGGAGCTGTTTTTT. This chain joins TRBV2 and TRBJ2-2; 9 nucleotides align to TRBD1. In germline, CDR1 is SNHLY, CDR2 FYNNEI. The J segment lost 4 bases and the V segment lost 3 bases, leaving 9 bases of the junction unmatched. The CDR3 is 17 residues long.

CDR3 region: CASSVSGSGTEAFF. The CDR3 DNA is TGTGCCAGCAGCGTATCCGGGTCAGGCACTGAAGCTTTCTTT. J is TRBJ1-1 and V is TRBV9; D gene uncertain. Trimming left V 1 base short and J 4 bases short, with 11 bases between. Germline V CDR1 and CDR2: SGDLS, YYNGEE. This CDR3 spans 14 amino acids.

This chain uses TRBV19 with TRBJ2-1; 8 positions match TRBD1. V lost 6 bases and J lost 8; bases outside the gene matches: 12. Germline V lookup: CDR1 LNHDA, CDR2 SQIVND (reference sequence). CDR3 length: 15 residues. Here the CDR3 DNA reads TGTGCCAGTAGCGGGTCGAGTCACAGGGGGGATGAGCAGTTCTTC. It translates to CASSGSSHRGDEQFF.

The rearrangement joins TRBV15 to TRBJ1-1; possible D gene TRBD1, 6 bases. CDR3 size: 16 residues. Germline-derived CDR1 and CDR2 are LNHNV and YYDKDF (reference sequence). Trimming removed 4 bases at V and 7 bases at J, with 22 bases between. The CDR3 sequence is CATSNRWAGAGDEAFF. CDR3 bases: TGTGCCACCAGCAATAGATGGGCAGGGGCGGGGGATGAAGCTTTCTTT.

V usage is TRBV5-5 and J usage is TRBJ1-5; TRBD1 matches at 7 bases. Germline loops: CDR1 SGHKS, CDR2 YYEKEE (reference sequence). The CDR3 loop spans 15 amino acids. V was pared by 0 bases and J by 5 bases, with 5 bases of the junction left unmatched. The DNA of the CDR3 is TGTGCCAGCAGCTTGGGGGACAGTGCCGATCAGCCCCAGCATTTT. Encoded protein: CASSLGDSADQPQHF.

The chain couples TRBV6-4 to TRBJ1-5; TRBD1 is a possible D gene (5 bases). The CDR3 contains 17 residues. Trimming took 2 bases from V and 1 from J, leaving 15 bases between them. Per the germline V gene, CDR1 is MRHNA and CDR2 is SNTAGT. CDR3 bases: TGTGCCAGCAGTGACCCTCCCGGGGCTGGGAGCAATCAGCCCCAGCATTTT. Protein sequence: CASSDPPGAGSNQPQHF.

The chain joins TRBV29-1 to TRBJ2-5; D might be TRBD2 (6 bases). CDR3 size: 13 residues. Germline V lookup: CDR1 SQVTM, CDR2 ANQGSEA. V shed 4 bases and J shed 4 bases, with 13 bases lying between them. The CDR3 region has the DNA TGCAGCGTTGCTCTAGCGTTGGGAGAGACCCAGTACTTC. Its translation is CSVALALGETQYF.

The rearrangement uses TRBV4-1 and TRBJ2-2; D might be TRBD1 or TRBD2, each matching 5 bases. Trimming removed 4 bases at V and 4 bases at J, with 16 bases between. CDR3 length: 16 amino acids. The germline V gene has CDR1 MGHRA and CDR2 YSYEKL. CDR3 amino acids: CASSPLFGGATGELFF. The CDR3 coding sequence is TGCGCCAGCAGCCCCCTTTTTGGGGGAGCCACCGGGGAGCTGTTTTTT.

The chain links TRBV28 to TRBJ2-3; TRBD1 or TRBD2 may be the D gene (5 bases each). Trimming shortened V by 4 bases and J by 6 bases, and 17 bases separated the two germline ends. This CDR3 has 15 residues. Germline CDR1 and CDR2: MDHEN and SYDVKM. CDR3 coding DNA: TGTGCCAGCAGTTGGGACGCCGGCCCCTCGGATACGCAGTATTTT. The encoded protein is CASSWDAGPSDTQYF.

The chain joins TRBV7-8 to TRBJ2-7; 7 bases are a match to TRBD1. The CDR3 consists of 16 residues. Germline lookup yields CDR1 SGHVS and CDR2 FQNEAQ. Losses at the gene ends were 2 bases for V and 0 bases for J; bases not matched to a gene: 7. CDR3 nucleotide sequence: TGTGCCAGCAGCTTATATGGACAGGAGAGCTCCTACGAGCAGTACTTC. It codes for CASSLYGQESSYEQYF.

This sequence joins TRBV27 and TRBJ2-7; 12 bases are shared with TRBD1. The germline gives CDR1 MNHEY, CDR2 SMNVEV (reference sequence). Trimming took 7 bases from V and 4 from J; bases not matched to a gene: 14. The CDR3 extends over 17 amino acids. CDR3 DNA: TGTGCCAGCACCCCTTTGGGACAGGGGGCCCTAGGATACGAGCAGTACTTC. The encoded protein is CASTPLGQGALGYEQYF.

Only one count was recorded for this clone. The CDR3 DNA reads TGTGCCAGCTCACCAGGGGTCAGAACCTACGAGCAGTACTTC. Translating it yields CASSPGVRTYEQYF. This sequence joins TRBV18 and TRBJ2-7, with D uncertain. This CDR3 is 14 amino acids long. Germline-derived CDR1 and CDR2 are KGHSH and LQKENI. V was trimmed by 2 bases and J by 2 bases, leaving 10 bases between them.

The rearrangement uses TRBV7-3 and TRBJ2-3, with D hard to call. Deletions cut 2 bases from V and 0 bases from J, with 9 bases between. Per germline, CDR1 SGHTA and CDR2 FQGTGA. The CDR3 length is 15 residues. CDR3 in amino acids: CASSLGADSTDTQYF. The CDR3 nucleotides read TGTGCCAGCAGCTTAGGCGCTGACAGCACAGATACGCAGTATTTT. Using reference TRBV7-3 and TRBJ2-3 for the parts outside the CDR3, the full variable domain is GAGVSQTPSNKVTEKGKYVELRCDPISGHTALYWYRQSLGQGPEFLIYFQGTGAADDSGLPNDRFFAVRPEGSVSTLKIQRTERGDSAVYLCASSLGADSTDTQYFGPGTRLTVL.

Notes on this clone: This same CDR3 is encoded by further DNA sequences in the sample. The CDR3 DNA is TGTGCCAGCAGTGGACCTAACACTGAAGCTTTCTTT. It specifies CASSGPNTEAFF. The chain combines TRBV2 with TRBJ1-1; D uncertain. Germline loops: CDR1 SNHLY, CDR2 FYNNEI. The CDR3 covers 12 residues. V dropped 4 bases and J dropped 2 bases, with 5 bases sitting between them. The full variable domain, with the rest looked up from reference TRBV2 and TRBJ1-1, is EPEVTQTPSHQVTQMGQEVILRCVPISNHLYFYWYRQILGQKVEFLVSFYNNEISEKSEIFDDQFSVERPDGSNFTLKIRSTKLEDSAMYFCASSGPNTEAFFGQGTRLTVV.